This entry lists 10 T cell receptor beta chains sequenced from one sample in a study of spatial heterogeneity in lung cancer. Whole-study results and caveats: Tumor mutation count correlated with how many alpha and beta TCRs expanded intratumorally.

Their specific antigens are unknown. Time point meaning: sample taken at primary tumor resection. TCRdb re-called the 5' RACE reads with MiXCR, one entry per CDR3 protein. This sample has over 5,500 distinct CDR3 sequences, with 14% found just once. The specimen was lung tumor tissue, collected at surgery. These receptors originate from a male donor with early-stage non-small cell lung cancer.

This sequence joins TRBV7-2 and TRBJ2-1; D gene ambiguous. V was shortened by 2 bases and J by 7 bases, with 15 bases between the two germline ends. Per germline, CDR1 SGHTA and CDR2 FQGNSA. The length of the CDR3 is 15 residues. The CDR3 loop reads CASSLRAPVSNEQFF. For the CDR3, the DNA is TGTGCCAGCAGCTTACGGGCCCCCGTCAGTAATGAGCAGTTCTTC.

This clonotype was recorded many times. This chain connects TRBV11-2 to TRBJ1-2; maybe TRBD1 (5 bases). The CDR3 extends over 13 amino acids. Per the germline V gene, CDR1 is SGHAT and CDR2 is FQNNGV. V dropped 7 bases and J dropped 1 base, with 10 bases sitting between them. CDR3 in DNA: TGTGCCAGCAAGTCGGGACTTAACTATGGCTACACCTTC. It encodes CASKSGLNYGYTF.

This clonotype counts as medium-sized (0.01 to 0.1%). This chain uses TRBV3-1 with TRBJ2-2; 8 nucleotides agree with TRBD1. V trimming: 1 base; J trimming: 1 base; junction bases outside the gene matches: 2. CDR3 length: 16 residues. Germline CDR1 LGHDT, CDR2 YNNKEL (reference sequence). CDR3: CASSQADRGNTGELFF. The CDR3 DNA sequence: TGTGCCAGCAGCCAAGCTGACAGGGGGAACACCGGGGAGCTGTTTTTT.

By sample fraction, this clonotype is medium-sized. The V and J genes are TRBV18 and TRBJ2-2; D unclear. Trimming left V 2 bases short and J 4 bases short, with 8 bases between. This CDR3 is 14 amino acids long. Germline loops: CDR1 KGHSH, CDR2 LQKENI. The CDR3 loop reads CASSPEGSTGELFF. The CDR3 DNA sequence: TGTGCCAGCTCACCAGAAGGTTCCACCGGGGAGCTGTTTTTT. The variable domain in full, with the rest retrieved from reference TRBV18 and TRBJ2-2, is NAGVMQNPRHLVRRRGQEARLRCSPMKGHSHVYWYRQLPEEGLKFMVYLQKENIIDESGMPKERFSAEFPKEGPSILRIQQVVRGDSAAYFCASSPEGSTGELFFGEGSRLTVL.

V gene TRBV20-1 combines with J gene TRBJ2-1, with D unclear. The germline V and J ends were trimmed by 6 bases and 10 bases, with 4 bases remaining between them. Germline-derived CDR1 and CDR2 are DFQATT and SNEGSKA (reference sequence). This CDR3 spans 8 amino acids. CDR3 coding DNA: TGCAGTGCGAGCGAGCAGTTCTTC. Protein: CSASEQFF.

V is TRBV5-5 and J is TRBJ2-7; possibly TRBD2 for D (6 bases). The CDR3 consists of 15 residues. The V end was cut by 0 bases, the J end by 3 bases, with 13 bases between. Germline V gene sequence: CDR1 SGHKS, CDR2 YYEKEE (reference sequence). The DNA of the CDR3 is TGTGCCAGCAGCTTGGAAGGCGGGGTGCTCTACGAGCAGTACTTC. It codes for CASSLEGGVLYEQYF.

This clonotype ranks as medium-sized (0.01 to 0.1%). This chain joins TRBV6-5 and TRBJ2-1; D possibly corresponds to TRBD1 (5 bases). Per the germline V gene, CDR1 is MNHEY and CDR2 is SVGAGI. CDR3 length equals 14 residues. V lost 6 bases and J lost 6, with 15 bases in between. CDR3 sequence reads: CASSRQGGTNEQFF. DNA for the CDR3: TGTGCCAGCAGCCGCCAGGGTGGTACCAATGAGCAGTTCTTC.

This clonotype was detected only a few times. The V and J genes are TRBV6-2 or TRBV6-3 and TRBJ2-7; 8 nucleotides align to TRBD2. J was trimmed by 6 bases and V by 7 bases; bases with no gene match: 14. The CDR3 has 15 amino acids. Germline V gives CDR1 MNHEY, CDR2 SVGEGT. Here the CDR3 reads CASKPRVAGTSEQYF. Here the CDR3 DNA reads TGTGCCAGCAAGCCGCGAGTAGCGGGGACGTCCGAGCAGTACTTC.

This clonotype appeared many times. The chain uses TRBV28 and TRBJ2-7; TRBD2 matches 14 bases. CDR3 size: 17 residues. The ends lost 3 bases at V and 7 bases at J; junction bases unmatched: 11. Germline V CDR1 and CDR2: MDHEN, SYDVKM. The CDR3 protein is CASSFYPGLAGVREQYF. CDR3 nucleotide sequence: TGTGCCAGCAGTTTCTACCCGGGACTAGCGGGAGTACGGGAGCAGTACTTC.

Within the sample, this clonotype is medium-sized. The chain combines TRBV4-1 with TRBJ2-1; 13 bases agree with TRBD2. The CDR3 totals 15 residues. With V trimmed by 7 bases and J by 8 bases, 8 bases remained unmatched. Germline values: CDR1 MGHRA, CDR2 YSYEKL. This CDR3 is CASTWTSGRSDEQFF. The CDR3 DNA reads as TGCGCCAGCACCTGGACTAGCGGGAGAAGTGATGAGCAGTTCTTC.